The rows below give T cell receptor beta chains drawn from one sample of a study of blood T cell repertoires in COVID-19. TCRdb's table, derived via immunoSEQ multiplex PCR, lists solely in-frame clones and lacks some. The sample includes around 180,000 clones, roughly 80% seen only once; the top ten take approximately 12%. Sequencing was performed on PBMCs or T cells enriched from blood (not recorded which). The receptors were sampled from a man in his fifties who had recovered from COVID-19. Both conserved end residues are part of each CDR3. A D gene is named only where the DNA matches it firmly. Not every row has a clone size; where given, it reads once, few, many or a size class.

V gene	J gene	D gene	clone size	CDR3 DNA	CDR3 protein
TRBV28	TRBJ1-2	.	.	TGTGCCAGCACCTCGGCCCTCGGGACACCGTATAACTATGGCTACACCTTC	CASTSALGTPYNYGYTF
TRBV19	TRBJ2-5	.	few	TGTGCCAGCCGCGGGCTAGCCCAAGAGACCCAGTACTTC	CASRGLAQETQYF
TRBV7-9	TRBJ1-2	.	.	TGTGCCAGCAGCTTACTAGGCTACACCTTC	CASSLLGYTF
TRBV5-5	TRBJ1-5	.	.	TGTGCCAGCAGCTTGTCCAGGGACAATCAGCCCCAGCATTTT	CASSLSRDNQPQHF
TRBV18	TRBJ1-1	TRBD1	.	TGTGCCAGCTCACCGATAGGGACAGGGATCGCTGAAGCTTTCTTT	CASSPIGTGIAEAFF
TRBV5-6	TRBJ2-7	.	.	TGTGCCAGCAGCTTGGCCCCGCGGGGCGAGCAGTACTTC	CASSLAPRGEQYF
TRBV6-5	TRBJ2-2	.	.	TGTGCCAGCAGACGCGGGACCGCGAACACCGGGGAGCTGTTTTTT	CASRRGTANTGELFF
TRBV2	TRBJ2-7	.	.	TGTGCCAGCGGGCTGTACTACGAGCAGTACTTC	CASGLYYEQYF
TRBV19	TRBJ2-6	.	.	TGTGCCAGTAGTTTCGGAGGGTCTGGGGCCAACGTCCTGACTTTC	CASSFGGSGANVLTF
TRBV3-1/TRBV3-2	TRBJ2-2	TRBD1	.	TGTGCCAGCAGCCAAGGACAGGGGGACACCGGGGAGCTGTTTTTT	CASSQGQGDTGELFF